Each of the 14 T cell receptor beta chains below was sequenced from the same sample in a study of T-cell reconstitution after alpha-beta-depleted transplantation in children. As it was prepared, the TCRbeta library received unique molecular identifiers. One entry per CDR3 protein results from TCRdb running MiXCR on the PCR reads. Of fewer than 500,000 distinct CDR3 sequences listed, about 40% are singletons. The sequences come from PBMCs, collected before TCRalphabeta/CD19-depleted stem cell transplant. Source of these receptors: a girl aged 2 to 9 with aplastic anemia, due to receive a stem cell transplant.

The V gene is TRBV5-1, the J gene TRBJ1-3; D remains ambiguous. This CDR3 spans 15 amino acids. Germline CDR1 SGHRS, CDR2 YFSETQ. V gave up 0 bases and J gave up 0 bases, with 7 bases separating them. The CDR3 loop is CASSLEAGSGNTIYF. CDR3 nucleotides: TGCGCCAGCAGCTTGGAGGCAGGCTCTGGAAACACCATATATTTT.

The chain recombines TRBV7-6 with TRBJ1-6, with a weak D call TRBD1 (6 bases). The germline V gene encodes CDR1 SGHVS and CDR2 FNYEAQ. The CDR3 contains 14 residues. V was shortened by 1 base and J by 5 bases, with 6 bases between the two germline ends. CDR3 amino acids: CASSLEGDNSPLHF. The CDR3 coding sequence is TGTGCCAGCAGCTTAGAGGGGGATAATTCACCCCTCCACTTT.

The chain has TRBV6-1 and TRBJ1-2; the match to TRBD1 covers 10 bases. The CDR3 has 14 residues. Germline CDR1 and CDR2: MNHNS and SASEGT. With V trimmed by 7 bases and J by 8 bases, 10 bases remained unmatched. The CDR3 DNA is TGTGCCAGCACTCCGACAGGGGGCTATGGGGGCTACACCTTC. It specifies CASTPTGGYGGYTF.

V and J are TRBV7-3 and TRBJ2-3, with 8 bases identical to TRBD2. The J call may not be correct, given that the DNA end is closer to TRBJ2-5. The germline V gene has CDR1 SGHTA and CDR2 FQGTGA. The CDR3 is 12 amino acids. The CDR3 protein is CASSFGGGTQYF. CDR3 DNA sequence: TGTGCCAGCAGTTTCGGGGGGGGGACCCAGTACTTC.

This chain connects TRBV18 to TRBJ1-5; the D is unclear. Germline V lookup: CDR1 KGHSH, CDR2 LQKENI. The V and J ends lost 0 bases and 0 bases respectively, with 3 bases between them. The CDR3 has 14 amino acids. CDR3 loop: CASSPPRSNQPQHF. As DNA, the CDR3 is TGTGCCAGCTCACCACCACGTAGCAATCAGCCCCAGCATTTT.

The table lists this clonotype with a few counts. V gene TRBV27 combines with J gene TRBJ2-1; D uncertain. Deletions cut 3 bases from V and 7 bases from J, with 13 bases between. The CDR3 runs to 14 residues. Germline CDR1 MNHEY, CDR2 SMNVEV (reference sequence). CDR3 nucleotide sequence: TGTGCCAGCAGTTTTGAGTCTTTCGCAAATGAGCAGTTCTTC. Translating gives CASSFESFANEQFF.

The chain joins TRBV3-1 to TRBJ2-6, with TRBD1 matching 7 bases. V was clipped by 2 bases and J by 0 bases; unmatched bases: 16. Per germline, CDR1 LGHDT and CDR2 YNNKEL (reference sequence). This CDR3 is built from 21 residues. CDR3 loop: CASSQPRIGTANLSGANVLTF. The DNA for the CDR3 is TGTGCCAGCAGCCAACCCCGAATCGGGACAGCCAACCTCTCTGGGGCCAACGTCCTGACTTTC.

This clonotype was counted ten times or more. This sequence joins TRBV12-3 or TRBV12-4 and TRBJ2-5; 10 nucleotides line up with TRBD1. The CDR3 length is 15 residues. J lost 5 bases, V lost 6 bases, and 9 bases had no gene match. CDR3 coding DNA: TGTGCCAGCAGCGCCGGGACAGGGGTATGGGAGACCCAGTACTTC. Its translation: CASSAGTGVWETQYF.

The genes are TRBV11-2 and TRBJ2-5; D not certain. V lost 6 bases and J 7 bases, leaving 12 bases between the germline ends. Germline CDR1 SGHAT, CDR2 FQNNGV. There are 12 residues in the CDR3. The CDR3 sequence: CASSYGLGTQYF. In DNA, the CDR3 is TGTGCCAGCAGTTACGGCCTGGGGACCCAGTACTTC.

This clonotype was seen repeatedly, ten times or more. The rearrangement joins TRBV5-1 to TRBJ1-2; D is undetermined. V was cut by 0 bases and J by 2 bases, with 8 bases left in between. CDR1 and CDR2 from the germline V gene are SGHRS and YFSETQ. The CDR3 totals 14 residues. The CDR3: CASSLDSFNYGYTF. The CDR3 DNA follows: TGCGCCAGCAGCTTGGACAGCTTCAACTATGGCTACACCTTC. The full variable domain, in which reference TRBV5-1 and TRBJ1-2 provide the parts outside the CDR3, is KAGVTQTPRYLIKTRGQQVTLSCSPISGHRSVSWYQQTPGQGLQFLFEYFSETQRNKGNFPGRFSGRQFSNSRSEMNVSTLELGDSALYLCASSLDSFNYGYTFGSGTRLTVV.

With respect to this clonotype: A much bigger clone sits one base away, suggesting this may be a read error. The chain carries TRBV5-1 and TRBJ2-7, with 7 bases that match TRBD1. J was trimmed by 9 bases and V by 7 bases; bases with no gene match: 13. Looked up from germline, CDR1 is SGHRS and CDR2 is YFSETQ. This CDR3 region has 13 residues. Here the CDR3 reads CASGRRYRGVQYF. CDR3 bases: TGCGCCAGCGGGCGGCGGTACAGGGGCGTGCAGTACTTC.

The chain joins TRBV7-2 to TRBJ2-3; possibly TRBD2 for D (6 bases). Germline assignment: CDR1 SGHTA and CDR2 FQGNSA. CDR3 size: 16 residues. Trimming pared 1 base from V and 0 bases from J, leaving 11 bases between. CDR3 bases: TGTGCCAGCAGCTTAGGCGGGGTGTTGAGCACAGATACGCAGTATTTT. This gives the protein CASSLGGVLSTDTQYF. Based on the CDR3 plus reference TRBV7-2 and TRBJ2-3, the full variable domain is GAGVSQSPSNKVTEKGKDVELRCDPISGHTALYWYRQSLGQGLEFLIYFQGNSAPDKSGLPSDRFSAERTGGSVSTLTIQRTQQEDSAVYLCASSLGGVLSTDTQYFGPGTRLTVL.

This clonotype was seen many times. The V call is TRBV20-1, the J call TRBJ2-2, with D possibly being TRBD1 (6 bases). V lost 5 bases and J lost 5, with 18 bases in between. Per germline, CDR1 DFQATT and CDR2 SNEGSKA (reference sequence). The CDR3 contains 15 residues. Written as DNA, the CDR3 is TGCAGTGCTCGGCGCCGGACAGCCTTGACCGGGGAGCTGTTTTTT. Translating it yields CSARRRTALTGELFF.

The chain recombines TRBV11-2 with TRBJ2-3; 14 bases fit TRBD2. The CDR3 has 18 amino acids. The junction had 7 bases not matched to a gene; V was cut back by 1 base and J by 4 bases. The V gene's germline CDR1 is SGHAT and CDR2 FQNNGV. The CDR3 bases are TGTGCCAGCAGCTTAGGGGCGGGACTAGCGGGAGACGCAGATACGCAGTATTTT. Residues: CASSLGAGLAGDADTQYF.